This T cell receptor (beta chain) is drawn from a study of shared clonotypes between healthy human individuals. Study conclusions and caveats: The represented genetic and exposure-history diversity was limited by the small number of donors.

In regard to this clone: Its antigen remains unknown.

V lost 2 bases, J lost 8 bases, and 8 bases stayed unmatched. CDR1 SNHLY and CDR2 FYNNEI come from the germline V gene. There are 15 residues in the CDR3. Sequencing was performed with immunoSEQ multiplex PCR; in TCRdb, only in-frame clones are kept and a portion is missing. Of hundreds of thousands of clones in the sample, 90% to 96% are singletons; the top ten hold 0.05% to 0.07%. The clonotype comes from a woman aged 25 to 39 in good health. The material sequenced was naive CD4+ T cells sorted from blood. Subset: CD45RA+ positively selected. The chain recombines TRBV2 with TRBJ1-4, with 7 bases identical to TRBD1. The CDR3 region is CASSEWGGGNEKLFF. The CDR3, as DNA: TGTGCCAGCAGTGAATGGGGAGGGGGCAACGAAAAACTGTTTTTT.